These 30 T cell receptor beta chains were sequenced from one sample in a study of shared clonotypes between healthy human individuals. The naive CD8 population came from CD45RO-negative cells selected for CCR7, without terminally differentiated effector memory CD45RA+ cells. Generated by immunoSEQ multiplex PCR, the TCRdb table keeps only in-frame clones and is missing some. The profile shows roughly 2 million clones, over 85% of them singletons. The sequenced sample was naive CD8+ T cells sorted from blood. All receptors come from a young man in good health.

The chain is built from TRBV27 and TRBJ2-7, with TRBD1 matching 8 bases. The CDR3 has 15 residues. From germline, CDR1 is MNHEY and CDR2 SMNVEV (reference sequence). V lost 5 bases and J lost 5; bases outside the gene matches: 11. The CDR3 sequence is CASSLRTGSFHEQYF. The CDR3, as DNA: TGTGCCAGCAGTCTCCGGACAGGGAGCTTCCACGAGCAGTACTTC.

The chain has TRBV6-5 and TRBJ1-2; unclear D gene. This CDR3 has 14 residues. CDR1 and CDR2 from the germline V gene are MNHEY and SVGAGI. With 0 bases removed from V and 8 bases from J, the gap between germline ends came to 13 bases. The CDR3 region is CASSYSEGLEGYTF. DNA of the CDR3: TGTGCCAGCAGTTACTCGGAGGGATTAGAAGGCTACACCTTC.

V is TRBV10-2 and J is TRBJ2-7; 7 bases map to TRBD2. Germline-derived CDR1 and CDR2 are WSHSY and SAAADI. CDR3 length: 15 amino acids. The trim removed 0 bases at V and 12 bases at J, leaving 14 bases unmatched. The DNA for the CDR3 is TGCGCCAGCAGTGAGTCAGGAGGGGCTAGCGGCGGTGGGTACTTC. Protein sequence: CASSESGGASGGGYF.

This clone was detected only a few times. The V call is TRBV5-1, the J call TRBJ2-1, with a tentative D call TRBD1 (6 bases). The germline gives CDR1 SGHRS, CDR2 YFSETQ. V lost 0 bases and J 5 bases, leaving 12 bases between the germline ends. This CDR3 comprises 15 residues. CDR3 DNA sequence: TGCGCCAGCAGCTTGGCACAGGGTATAGACAATGAGCAGTTCTTC. As protein: CASSLAQGIDNEQFF.

CDR3 DNA: TGTGCCAGCAGTTTAGCGACCAACTACGAGCAGTACTTC. Residues: CASSLATNYEQYF. The chain uses TRBV27 and TRBJ2-7; the D is unclear. V gave up 2 bases and J gave up 3 bases, with 8 bases separating them. The length of the CDR3 is 13 residues. Per germline, CDR1 MNHEY and CDR2 SMNVEV (reference sequence).

This sequence joins TRBV7-9 and TRBJ2-1, with 12 bases fitting TRBD2. The trim removed 5 bases at V and 8 bases at J, leaving 7 bases unmatched. Germline CDR1 SEHNR, CDR2 FQNEAQ (reference sequence). The CDR3 runs 15 residues. CDR3 coding DNA: TGTGCCAGCAGCCGACTAGCGGGGGCCGACCATGAGCAGTTCTTC. Translating it yields CASSRLAGADHEQFF.

This chain joins TRBV7-3 and TRBJ2-3, with 8 positions matching TRBD2. Germline lookup yields CDR1 SGHTA and CDR2 FQGTGA. The V segment lost 4 bases and the J segment 8 bases; nucleotides outside the gene matches: 5. The CDR3 runs 13 residues. DNA for the CDR3: TGTGCCAGCAGCTCCACTACTAGCGGTACGCAGTATTTT. Translation: CASSSTTSGTQYF.

Worth noting for this clone: The sample carries other DNA sequences with the same CDR3. V usage is TRBV20-1 and J usage is TRBJ2-3, with unresolved D. This CDR3 has 10 amino acids. V lost 6 bases and J lost 2, with 3 bases in between. Looked up from germline, CDR1 is DFQATT and CDR2 is SNEGSKA (reference sequence). CDR3 sequence: CSANTDTQYF. The CDR3 bases are TGCAGTGCCAACACAGATACGCAGTATTTT.

Note on this clone: Other DNA sequences from this sample encode an identical CDR3 as well. In nucleotides, the CDR3 is TGTGCCAGTAGATTAGCGGGAGGGTACGAGCAGTACTTC. This sequence encodes CASRLAGGYEQYF. The chain is built from TRBV19 and TRBJ2-7; the match to TRBD2 covers 11 bases. Trimming removed 6 bases from V and 4 bases from J; junction bases left unmatched: 2. The germline gives CDR1 LNHDA, CDR2 SQIVND (reference sequence). The CDR3 is made up of 13 amino acids. Full variable domain (missing parts from reference TRBV19 and TRBJ2-7): DGGITQSPKYLFRKEGQNVTLSCEQNLNHDAMYWYRQDPGQGLRLIYYSQIVNDFQKGDIAEGYSVSREKKESFPLTVTSAQKNPTAFYLCASRLAGGYEQYFGPGTRLTVT.

The chain couples TRBV7-2 to TRBJ1-6; possibly TRBD1 for D (6 bases). The CDR3 is 18 residues long. Trimming took 5 bases from V and 3 from J, leaving 20 bases between them. Germline CDR1 SGHTA, CDR2 FQGNSA. The CDR3 is CASSRKDNTGNYNSPLHF. The CDR3 DNA reads as TGTGCCAGCAGCCGAAAGGATAATACAGGGAACTATAATTCACCCCTCCACTTT.

The CDR3 loop is CASANPGASNQPQHF. The CDR3 nucleotides read TGTGCCAGCGCAAATCCCGGGGCCTCCAATCAGCCCCAGCATTTT. The rearrangement uses TRBV28 and TRBJ1-5, with D maybe TRBD1 (5 bases). Trimming took off 8 bases at V and 3 bases at J, with 17 bases between the two ends. The CDR3 is made up of 15 amino acids. Germline values: CDR1 MDHEN, CDR2 SYDVKM.

This clone has a single count. The rearrangement joins TRBV7-9 to TRBJ2-7; 7 nucleotides agree with TRBD2. Looked up from germline, CDR1 is SEHNR and CDR2 is FQNEAQ (reference sequence). CDR3 length: 16 amino acids. Trimming cost V 1 base and J 6 bases; bases outside gene matches: 12. CDR3 in amino acids: CASSLGSVTSYSEQYF. The CDR3 region has the DNA TGTGCCAGCAGCTTAGGGTCGGTGACTAGCTATTCCGAGCAGTACTTC.

This sequence joins TRBV7-9 and TRBJ2-2, with D possibly being TRBD1 (6 bases). CDR1 is SEHNR and CDR2 is FQNEAQ in the germline V gene (reference sequence). The CDR3 runs 16 residues. V was cut by 8 bases and J by 0 bases, with 16 bases left in between. The CDR3 nucleotides are TGTGCCAGCGGATCCCGGGACACAACGAACACCGGGGAGCTGTTTTTT. Translating it yields CASGSRDTTNTGELFF.

Remarks on this clone: Additional DNA sequences in this sample encode the identical CDR3. The genes are TRBV6-5 and TRBJ2-7; weak D call: TRBD2 (5 bases). Germline V CDR1 and CDR2: MNHEY, SVGAGI. With 0 bases removed from V and 4 bases from J, the gap between germline ends came to 7 bases. CDR3 length: 13 residues. The CDR3 loop reads CASSYSDSYEQYF. CDR3 nucleotide sequence: TGTGCCAGCAGTTACTCGGACTCGTACGAGCAGTACTTC.

Remarks on this clone: This may arise from a read error, as a much more abundant clone is one base away. At the DNA level, this CDR3 is encoded by other sequences in the same sample as well. The rearrangement joins TRBV7-9 to TRBJ1-1; D is ambiguous. Germline V lookup: CDR1 SEHNR, CDR2 FQNEAQ (reference sequence). Trimming stripped 3 bases from V and 4 bases from J, with 6 bases between. The CDR3 runs 12 residues. The CDR3 DNA is TGTGCCAGCAGCTTGGGGATCACTGAAGCTTTCTTT. Its translation: CASSLGITEAFF.

As regards this clone: This same CDR3 is encoded by further DNA sequences in the sample. The chain has TRBV5-1 and TRBJ2-3; 7 nucleotides match TRBD2. Germline CDR1 reads SGHRS; CDR2 reads YFSETQ. J gave up 0 bases and V 2 bases, and 0 bases lay outside the gene matches. CDR3 size: 14 residues. The CDR3 spells CASSFGGSTDTQYF. The DNA of the CDR3 is TGCGCCAGCAGCTTCGGGGGGAGCACAGATACGCAGTATTTT.

This chain joins TRBV6-5 and TRBJ2-7, with D possibly being TRBD1 or TRBD2 (6 bases each). The CDR3 contains 15 residues. V was cut by 4 bases and J by 3 bases, with 16 bases left in between. Germline V gene sequence: CDR1 MNHEY, CDR2 SVGAGI. CDR3: CASSSEGGGFYEQYF. As DNA, the CDR3 is TGTGCCAGCAGTTCCGAAGGGGGAGGCTTCTACGAGCAGTACTTC.

The gene calls are TRBV9 and TRBJ2-7; possibly TRBD1 for D (5 bases). This CDR3 is built from 15 residues. V lost 0 bases, J lost 1 base, and 11 bases lay in between. Germline CDR1 is SGDLS and CDR2 is YYNGEE. The CDR3, as DNA: TGTGCCAGCAGCGTAGGGGCAGGGCATTCCTACGAGCAGTACTTC. Residues: CASSVGAGHSYEQYF.

Worth noting for this clone: The identical CDR3 is also encoded by other nucleotide sequences in the sample. This rearrangement joins TRBV5-6 to TRBJ2-7; 7 bases map to TRBD1. J lost 1 base, V lost 2 bases, and 6 bases had no gene match. Germline V gene sequence: CDR1 SGHDT, CDR2 YYEEEE. The CDR3 is made up of 15 amino acids. In DNA form, the CDR3 reads TGTGCCAGCAGCTTCAGACAGGGCCTTTCCTACGAGCAGTACTTC. Residues: CASSFRQGLSYEQYF.

In the case of this clone: Other nucleotide sequences in the sample specify the same CDR3. The rearrangement uses TRBV7-9 and TRBJ2-5; D may be TRBD1 (7 bases). Deletions cut 1 base from V and 3 bases from J, with 12 bases between. This CDR3 is built from 15 residues. The germline CDR1 and CDR2 sequences are SEHNR and FQNEAQ (reference sequence). The CDR3: CASSLGTGEEETQYF. The CDR3 DNA reads TGTGCCAGCAGCTTAGGTACAGGGGAGGAAGAGACCCAGTACTTC.

V and J are TRBV6-6 and TRBJ2-4, with 9 nucleotides matching TRBD1. This CDR3 has 16 amino acids. Germline CDR1 reads MNHNY; CDR2 reads SVGAGI (reference sequence). Germline trimming cut 0 bases from V and 8 bases from J; bases unmatched to any gene: 8. CDR3 nucleotide sequence: TGTGCCAGCAGTTACTCCTCAGGGACAGGGCTGGACATTCAGTACTTC. Protein: CASSYSSGTGLDIQYF.

This sequence joins TRBV28 and TRBJ1-4; the D is unclear. Trimming left V 3 bases short and J 8 bases short, with 13 bases between. The CDR3 loop spans 14 amino acids. Germline CDR1 MDHEN, CDR2 SYDVKM. DNA of the CDR3: TGTGCCAGCAGTTTTCACGTGGAGCCGGAAAAACTGTTTTTT. It specifies CASSFHVEPEKLFF.

With respect to this clone: Other DNA sequences from this sample encode an identical CDR3 as well. V and J are TRBV30 and TRBJ1-1; TRBD1 might be the D (6 bases). There are 14 residues in the CDR3. The V gene's germline CDR1 is GTSNPN and CDR2 SVGIG (reference sequence). V lost 4 bases and J 0 bases, leaving 12 bases between the germline ends. The chain's CDR3 is CAWTPTGLNTEAFF. The CDR3 bases are TGTGCCTGGACCCCGACAGGATTGAACACTGAAGCTTTCTTT.

With regard to this clone: The same CDR3 arises from other DNA sequences in this sample as well. The V call is TRBV10-2, the J call TRBJ2-7; 9 nucleotides agree with TRBD2. The germline CDR1 and CDR2 sequences are WSHSY and SAAADI. There are 14 residues in the CDR3. With V trimmed by 1 base and J by 2 bases, 0 bases remained unmatched. The CDR3: CASSELAGAYEQYF. In nucleotides, the CDR3 is TGCGCCAGCAGTGAGTTAGCGGGGGCCTACGAGCAGTACTTC.

This sequence joins TRBV12-5 and TRBJ2-2; D is ambiguous. The CDR3 spans 15 residues. CDR1 is LGHNT and CDR2 is FRNRAP in the germline V gene. V was shortened by 1 base and J by 1 base, with 7 bases between the two germline ends. The CDR3 DNA reads TGTGCTAGTGGTTTGGAGGCGGTGAACACCGGGGAGCTGTTTTTT. Its protein is CASGLEAVNTGELFF.

This sequence joins TRBV19 and TRBJ1-2; TRBD1 is a possible D gene (6 bases). V dropped 7 bases and J dropped 2 bases, with 17 bases sitting between them. The CDR3 sequence is 15 residues long. Germline V gives CDR1 LNHDA, CDR2 SQIVND (reference sequence). The CDR3 reads CASNPWTDSNYGYTF. The CDR3 DNA reads as TGTGCCAGTAATCCTTGGACAGATTCCAACTATGGCTACACCTTC.

This chain connects TRBV7-3 to TRBJ2-2; 7 bases map to TRBD1. The length of the CDR3 is 14 residues. Losses at the gene ends were 8 bases for V and 3 bases for J; bases not matched to a gene: 6. Per germline, CDR1 SGHTA and CDR2 FQGTGA. The CDR3 region has the DNA TGTGCCAGCGGGGGACAGACCTACACCGGGGAGCTGTTTTTT. Its protein product is CASGGQTYTGELFF.

The chain joins TRBV27 to TRBJ2-3, with 7 bases aligning to TRBD2. CDR3 length equals 15 residues. V shed 7 bases and J 2 bases; nucleotides not matched to a gene: 9. CDR1 and CDR2 (germline): MNHEY, SMNVEV (reference sequence). The CDR3 nucleotides are TGTGCCAGCAACCCCGGGGGGACTAACACAGATACGCAGTATTTT. Its protein product is CASNPGGTNTDTQYF.

The genes are TRBV6-8 and TRBJ2-7; D call uncertain. CDR3 length equals 16 residues. Germline V gene data show CDR1 as MNHGY and CDR2 as SAAAGT. Trimming removed 0 bases from V and 5 bases from J, with 17 bases in between. DNA for the CDR3: TGTGCCAGCAGTTACTCACTCTCCTTACCATGCCACGAGCAGTACTTC. Protein sequence: CASSYSLSLPCHEQYF.

This sequence joins TRBV4-1 and TRBJ2-3; 8 bases align to TRBD2. The germline gives CDR1 MGHRA, CDR2 YSYEKL. V was clipped by 3 bases and J by 4 bases; unmatched bases: 12. CDR3 length: 17 residues. CDR3 sequence: CASSHPRAGGGSDTQYF. CDR3 bases: TGCGCCAGCAGCCACCCCCGGGCGGGGGGCGGCTCAGATACGCAGTATTTT.